This T cell receptor (beta chain) was recovered during a study of CD8+CD57+ T cells in acquired aplastic anemia. Study as a whole: An average of around 3.5 ug of DNA was obtained from sorted CD4+ and CD8+ cells. Researchers reported that healthy donors averaged around 10 million reads for CD4+ cells.

Genomic DNA served as template for TCR beta VDJ and CDR3 profiling. From the reads, TCRdb called clonotypes with MiXCR, one entry per CDR3 protein. This sample yields around 170,000 distinct CDR3 sequences, of which 55% to 70% are seen a single time; 45% belongs to the top ten. Study-wide results and limits: Patients and healthy controls showed no significant CD8+ Simpson's diversity difference. Comparison of patients with controls identified about 27 shared CD8+ CDR3 sequences.

This CDR3 is 14 amino acids long. CDR1 is SEHNR and CDR2 is FQNEAQ in the germline V gene (reference sequence). The V gene lost 3 bases and the J gene lost 7 bases, with 10 bases spanning the gap. On this clonotype itself: Its antigen is unknown.

V gene TRBV7-9 combines with J gene TRBJ1-6; unclear D gene. This clonotype was sampled from a human donor in good health. The sequenced sample was sorted CD4+, CD8+, or CD8+CD57+ T cells (not recorded which) from PBMCs. CDR3 in DNA: TGTGCCAGCAGCTTCGGTCAGGCCAATTCACCCCTCCACTTT. As protein: CASSFGQANSPLHF.